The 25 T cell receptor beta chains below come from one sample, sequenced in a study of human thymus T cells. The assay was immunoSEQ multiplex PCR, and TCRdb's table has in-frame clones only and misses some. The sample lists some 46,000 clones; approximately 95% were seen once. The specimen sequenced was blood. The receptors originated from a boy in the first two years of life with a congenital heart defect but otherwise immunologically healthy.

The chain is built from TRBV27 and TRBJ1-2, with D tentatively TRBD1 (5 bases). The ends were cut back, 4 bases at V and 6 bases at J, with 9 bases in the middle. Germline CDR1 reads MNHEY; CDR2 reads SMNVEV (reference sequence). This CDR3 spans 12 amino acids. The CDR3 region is CASSSDKHGYTF. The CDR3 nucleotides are TGTGCCAGCAGTTCGGACAAGCATGGCTACACCTTC.

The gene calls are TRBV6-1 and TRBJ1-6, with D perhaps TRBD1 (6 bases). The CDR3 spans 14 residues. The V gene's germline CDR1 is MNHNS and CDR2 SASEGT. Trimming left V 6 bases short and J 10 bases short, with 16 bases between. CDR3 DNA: TGTGCCAGCAGCTATATATACAGGGACTCACCCCTCCACTTT. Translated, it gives CASSYIYRDSPLHF.

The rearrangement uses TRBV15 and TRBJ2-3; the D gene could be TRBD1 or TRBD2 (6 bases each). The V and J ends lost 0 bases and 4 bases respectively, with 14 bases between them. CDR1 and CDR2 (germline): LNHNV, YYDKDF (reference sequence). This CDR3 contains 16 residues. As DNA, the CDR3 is TGTGCCACCAGCAGAGATGGAGGGGGAAGTGCAGATACGCAGTATTTT. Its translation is CATSRDGGGSADTQYF.

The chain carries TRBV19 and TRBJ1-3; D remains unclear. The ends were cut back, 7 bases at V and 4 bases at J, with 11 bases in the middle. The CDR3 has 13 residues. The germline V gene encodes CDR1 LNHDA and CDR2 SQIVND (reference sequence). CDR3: CASNPQLGNTIYF. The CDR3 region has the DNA TGTGCCAGTAATCCGCAGTTGGGAAACACCATATATTTT. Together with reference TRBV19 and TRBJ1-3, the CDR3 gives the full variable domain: DGGITQSPKYLFRKEGQNVTLSCEQNLNHDAMYWYRQDPGQGLRLIYYSQIVNDFQKGDIAEGYSVSREKKESFPLTVTSAQKNPTAFYLCASNPQLGNTIYFGEGSWLTVV.

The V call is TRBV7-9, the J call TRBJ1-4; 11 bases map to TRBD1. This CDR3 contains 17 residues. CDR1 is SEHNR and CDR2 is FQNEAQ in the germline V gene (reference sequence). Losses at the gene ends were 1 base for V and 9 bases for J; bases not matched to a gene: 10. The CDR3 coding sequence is TGTGCCAGCAGCTTAGGTGGAGATAGGACAGGGGGCAAAAAACTGTTTTTT. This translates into CASSLGGDRTGGKKLFF. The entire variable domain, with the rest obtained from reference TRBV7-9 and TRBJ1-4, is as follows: DTGVSQNPRHKITKRGQNVTFRCDPISEHNRLYWYRQTLGQGPEFLTYFQNEAQLEKSRLLSDRFSAERPKGSFSTLEIQRTEQGDSAMYLCASSLGGDRTGGKKLFFGSGTQLSVL.

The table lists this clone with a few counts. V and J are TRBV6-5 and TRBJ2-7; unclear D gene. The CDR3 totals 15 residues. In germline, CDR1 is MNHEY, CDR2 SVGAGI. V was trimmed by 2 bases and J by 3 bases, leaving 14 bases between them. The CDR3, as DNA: TGTGCCAGCAGTTACCAAGCTGCGGACGGCTACGAGCAGTACTTC. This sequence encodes CASSYQAADGYEQYF.

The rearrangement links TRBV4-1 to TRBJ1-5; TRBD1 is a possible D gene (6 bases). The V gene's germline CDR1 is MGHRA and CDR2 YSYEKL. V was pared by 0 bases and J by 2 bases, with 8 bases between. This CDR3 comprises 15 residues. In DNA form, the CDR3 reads TGCGCCAGCAGCCAAGAGTACAGGGGCAATCAGCCCCAGCATTTT. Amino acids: CASSQEYRGNQPQHF.

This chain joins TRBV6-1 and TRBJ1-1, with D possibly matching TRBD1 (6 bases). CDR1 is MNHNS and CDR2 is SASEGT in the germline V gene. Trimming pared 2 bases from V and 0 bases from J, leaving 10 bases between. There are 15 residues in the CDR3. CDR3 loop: CASSEQGQLNTEAFF. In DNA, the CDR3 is TGTGCCAGCAGTGAACAAGGACAGCTGAACACTGAAGCTTTCTTT.

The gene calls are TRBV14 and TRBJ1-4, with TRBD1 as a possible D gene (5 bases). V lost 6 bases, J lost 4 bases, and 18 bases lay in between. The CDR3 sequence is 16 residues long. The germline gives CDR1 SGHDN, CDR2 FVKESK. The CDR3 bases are TGTGCCAGCAGGCACAGGCTTTTAAAAGGTAATGAAAAACTGTTTTTT. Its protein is CASRHRLLKGNEKLFF.

The CDR3 sequence is CASSVAGGPNEQFF. The CDR3 DNA reads TGTGCCAGCAGCGTAGCGGGGGGGCCAAATGAGCAGTTCTTC. The V and J genes are TRBV9 and TRBJ2-1; TRBD2 agrees at 8 bases. Germline V gene lookup returns CDR1 SGDLS and CDR2 YYNGEE. This CDR3 has 14 residues. V was pared by 0 bases and J by 7 bases, with 3 bases of the junction left unmatched.

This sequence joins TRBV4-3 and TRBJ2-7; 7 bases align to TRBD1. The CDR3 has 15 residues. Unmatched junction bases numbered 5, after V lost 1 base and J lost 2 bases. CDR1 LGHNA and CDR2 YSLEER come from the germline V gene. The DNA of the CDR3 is TGCGCCAGCAGCCAAGTTGGACAGGCTGCCTACGAGCAGTACTTC. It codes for CASSQVGQAAYEQYF.

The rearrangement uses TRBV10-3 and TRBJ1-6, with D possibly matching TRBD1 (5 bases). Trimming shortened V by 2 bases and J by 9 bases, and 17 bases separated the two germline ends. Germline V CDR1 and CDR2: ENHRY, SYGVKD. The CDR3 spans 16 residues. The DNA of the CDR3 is TGTGCCATCAGTGAGGCGAGGGACCACCTAGGTTCACCCCTCCACTTT. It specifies CAISEARDHLGSPLHF.

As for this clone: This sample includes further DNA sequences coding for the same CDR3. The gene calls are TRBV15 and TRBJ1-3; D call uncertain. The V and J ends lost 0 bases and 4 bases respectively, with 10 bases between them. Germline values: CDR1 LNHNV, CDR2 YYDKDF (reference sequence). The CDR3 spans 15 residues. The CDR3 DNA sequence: TGTGCCACCAGCAGAGATCAAGGGCCCGGAAACACCATATATTTT. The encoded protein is CATSRDQGPGNTIYF. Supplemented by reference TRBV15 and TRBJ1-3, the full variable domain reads DAMVIQNPRYQVTQFGKPVTLSCSQTLNHNVMYWYQQKSSQAPKLLFHYYDKDFNNEADTPDNFQSRRPNTSFCFLDIRSPGLGDTAMYLCATSRDQGPGNTIYFGEGSWLTVV.

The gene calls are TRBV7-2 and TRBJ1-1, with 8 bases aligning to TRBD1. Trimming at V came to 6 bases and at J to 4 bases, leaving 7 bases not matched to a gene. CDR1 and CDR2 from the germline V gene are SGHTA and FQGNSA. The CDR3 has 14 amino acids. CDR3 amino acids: CASRPGGSGTEAFF. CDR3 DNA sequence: TGTGCCAGCAGACCAGGGGGCTCTGGCACTGAAGCTTTCTTT.

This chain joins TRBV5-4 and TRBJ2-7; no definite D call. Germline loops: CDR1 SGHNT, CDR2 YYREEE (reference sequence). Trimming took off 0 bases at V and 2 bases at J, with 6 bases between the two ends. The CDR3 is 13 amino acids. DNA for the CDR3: TGTGCCAGCAGCTTGGATCCCCCCTACGAGCAGTACTTC. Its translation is CASSLDPPYEQYF.

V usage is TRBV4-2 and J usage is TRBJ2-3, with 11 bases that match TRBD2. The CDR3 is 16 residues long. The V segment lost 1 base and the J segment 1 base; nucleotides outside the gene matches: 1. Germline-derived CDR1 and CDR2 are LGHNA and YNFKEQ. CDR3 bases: TGTGCCAGCAGCCAAGCGACTAGCGGGGGCACAGATACGCAGTATTTT. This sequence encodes CASSQATSGGTDTQYF.

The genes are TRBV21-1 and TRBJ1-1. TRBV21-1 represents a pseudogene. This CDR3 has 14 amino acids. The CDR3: CASSKDGHEGTAFF. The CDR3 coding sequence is TGTGCCAGCAGCAAAGATGGACATGAGGGTACAGCTTTCTTT.

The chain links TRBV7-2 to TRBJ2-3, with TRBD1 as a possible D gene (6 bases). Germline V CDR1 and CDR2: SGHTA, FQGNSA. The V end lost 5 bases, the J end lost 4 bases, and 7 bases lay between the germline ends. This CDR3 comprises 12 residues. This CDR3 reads CASSRGSDTQYF. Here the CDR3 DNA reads TGTGCCAGCAGCAGGGGGTCAGATACGCAGTATTTT. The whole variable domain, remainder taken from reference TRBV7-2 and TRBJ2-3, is GAGVSQSPSNKVTEKGKDVELRCDPISGHTALYWYRQSLGQGLEFLIYFQGNSAPDKSGLPSDRFSAERTGGSVSTLTIQRTQQEDSAVYLCASSRGSDTQYFGPGTRLTVL.

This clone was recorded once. The CDR3 nucleotides are TGTGCCAGCAGCCAAGGGGGCACAGATACGCAGTATTTT. Protein product: CASSQGGTDTQYF. The chain has TRBV14 and TRBJ2-3; D unclear. The CDR3 loop spans 13 amino acids. Trimming pared 1 base from V and 1 base from J, leaving 3 bases between. Germline V lookup: CDR1 SGHDN, CDR2 FVKESK.

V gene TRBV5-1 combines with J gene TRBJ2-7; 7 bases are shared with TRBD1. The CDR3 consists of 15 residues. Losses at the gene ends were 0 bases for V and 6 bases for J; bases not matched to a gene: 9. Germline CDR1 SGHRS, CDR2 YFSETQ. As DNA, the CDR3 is TGCGCCAGCAGCTTGGTCGTGACAGGGCTCTCCGAGCAGTACTTC. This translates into CASSLVVTGLSEQYF.

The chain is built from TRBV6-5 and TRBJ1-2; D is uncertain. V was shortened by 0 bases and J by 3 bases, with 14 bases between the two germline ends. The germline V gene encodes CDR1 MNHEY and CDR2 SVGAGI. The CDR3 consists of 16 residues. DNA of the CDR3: TGTGCCAGCAGTTACTCGAATTCTGAAGGGCACTATGGCTACACCTTC. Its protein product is CASSYSNSEGHYGYTF.

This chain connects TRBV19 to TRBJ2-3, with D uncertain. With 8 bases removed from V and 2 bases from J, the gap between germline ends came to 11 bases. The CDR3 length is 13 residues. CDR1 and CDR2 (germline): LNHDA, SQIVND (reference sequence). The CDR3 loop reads CASSRRPTDTQYF. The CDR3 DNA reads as TGTGCCAGTTCGCGACGGCCCACAGATACGCAGTATTTT. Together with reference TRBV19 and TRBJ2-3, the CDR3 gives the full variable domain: DGGITQSPKYLFRKEGQNVTLSCEQNLNHDAMYWYRQDPGQGLRLIYYSQIVNDFQKGDIAEGYSVSREKKESFPLTVTSAQKNPTAFYLCASSRRPTDTQYFGPGTRLTVL.

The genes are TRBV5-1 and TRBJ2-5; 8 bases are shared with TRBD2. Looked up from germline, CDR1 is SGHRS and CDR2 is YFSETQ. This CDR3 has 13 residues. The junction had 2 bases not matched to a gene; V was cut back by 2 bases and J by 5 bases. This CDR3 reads CASSFLAGETQYF. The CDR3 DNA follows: TGCGCCAGCAGCTTTCTAGCGGGTGAGACCCAGTACTTC. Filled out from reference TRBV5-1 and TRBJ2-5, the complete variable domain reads KAGVTQTPRYLIKTRGQQVTLSCSPISGHRSVSWYQQTPGQGLQFLFEYFSETQRNKGNFPGRFSGRQFSNSRSEMNVSTLELGDSALYLCASSFLAGETQYFGPGTRLLVL.

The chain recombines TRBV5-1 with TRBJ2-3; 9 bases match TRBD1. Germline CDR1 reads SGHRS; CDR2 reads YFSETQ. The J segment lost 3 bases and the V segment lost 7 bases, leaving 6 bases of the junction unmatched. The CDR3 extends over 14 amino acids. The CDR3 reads CASQRDRETDTQYF. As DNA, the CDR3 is TGCGCCAGCCAAAGGGACAGGGAAACAGATACGCAGTATTTT.

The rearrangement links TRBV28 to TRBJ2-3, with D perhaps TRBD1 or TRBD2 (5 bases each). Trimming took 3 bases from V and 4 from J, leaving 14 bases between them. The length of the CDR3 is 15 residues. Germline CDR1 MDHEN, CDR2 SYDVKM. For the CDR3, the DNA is TGTGCCAGCAGTTTCCCAGGGATGGGGGCAGATACGCAGTATTTT. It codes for CASSFPGMGADTQYF.